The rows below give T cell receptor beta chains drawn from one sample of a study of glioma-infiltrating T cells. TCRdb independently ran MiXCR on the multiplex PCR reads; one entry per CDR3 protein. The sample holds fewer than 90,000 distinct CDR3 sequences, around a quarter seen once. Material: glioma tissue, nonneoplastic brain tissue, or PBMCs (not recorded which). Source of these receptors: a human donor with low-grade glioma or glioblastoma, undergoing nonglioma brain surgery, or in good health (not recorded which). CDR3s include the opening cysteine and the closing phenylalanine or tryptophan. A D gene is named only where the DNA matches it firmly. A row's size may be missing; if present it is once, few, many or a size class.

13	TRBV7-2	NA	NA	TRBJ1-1	CASSLGDVTEAFF	TGTGCCAGCAGCTTAGGGGATGTTACTGAAGCTTTCTTT
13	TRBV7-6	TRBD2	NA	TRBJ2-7	CASSPPGLVQQYF	TGTGCCAGCAGCCCTCCGGGACTAGTACAACAGTACTTC
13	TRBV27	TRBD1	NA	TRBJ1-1	CATRDRMSMLDFF	TGTGCCACCAGGGACAGGATGAGCATGTTAGATTTCTTT
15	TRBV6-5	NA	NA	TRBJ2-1	CASSYLGYLRGEQFF	TGTGCCAGCAGTTACCTAGGGTACCTACGAGGTGAGCAGTTCTTC
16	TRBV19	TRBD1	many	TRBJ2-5	CASRSGTGVLRETQYF	TGTGCCAGTAGGTCCGGGACAGGGGTGCTCCGGGAGACCCAGTACTTC
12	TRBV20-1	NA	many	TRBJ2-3	CSARFSTDTQYF	TGCAGTGCTAGATTTAGCACAGATACGCAGTATTTT
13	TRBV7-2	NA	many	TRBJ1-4	CASSRGQNEKLFF	TGTGCCAGCAGCCGCGGACAGAATGAAAAACTGTTTTTT
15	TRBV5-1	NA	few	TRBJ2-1	CASSLALTGHNEQFF	TGCGCCAGCAGCTTGGCCTTGACAGGTCACAATGAGCAGTTCTTC
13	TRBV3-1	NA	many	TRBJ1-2	CASSPSSGLGYTF	TGTGCCAGCAGCCCCTCGTCGGGGTTGGGCTACACCTTC
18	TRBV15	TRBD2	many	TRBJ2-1	CATSRGEFSGRVGNEQFF	TGTGCCACCAGCAGGGGGGAGTTTAGCGGGAGAGTCGGCAATGAGCAGTTCTTC
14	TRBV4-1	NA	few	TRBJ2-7	CASSNDAGGIEQYF	TGCGCCAGCAGCAACGACGCCGGGGGTATCGAGCAGTACTTC
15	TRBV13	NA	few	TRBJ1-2	CASSSYSTALYGYTF	TGTGCCAGCAGCTCATACTCGACAGCGCTCTATGGCTACACCTTC
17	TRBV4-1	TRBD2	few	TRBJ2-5	CASSHMTGGRARETQYF	TGCGCCAGCAGCCATATGACCGGCGGGAGGGCCAGGGAGACCCAGTACTTC
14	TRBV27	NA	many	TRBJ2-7	CASSFRIRSYEQYF	TGTGCCAGCAGTTTTCGGATCCGCTCCTACGAGCAGTACTTC
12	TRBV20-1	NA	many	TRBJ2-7	CKGGKSSYEQYF	TGCAAGGGGGGGAAGAGCTCCTACGAGCAGTACTTC
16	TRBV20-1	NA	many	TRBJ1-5	CSARGKGQPGNQPQHF	TGCAGTGCTAGAGGGAAGGGGCAGCCGGGCAATCAGCCCCAGCATTTT
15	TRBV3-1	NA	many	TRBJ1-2	CASSQAPGGSYGYTF	TGTGCCAGCAGCCAAGCGCCGGGCGGGAGCTATGGCTACACCTTC
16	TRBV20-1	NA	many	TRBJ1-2	CSATDRPGPSNYGYTF	TGCAGTGCTACTGATAGGCCGGGACCCTCTAACTATGGCTACACCTTC
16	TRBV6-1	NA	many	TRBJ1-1	CASSALGTIQNTEAFF	TGTGCCAGCAGTGCACTAGGGACTATACAGAACACTGAAGCTTTCTTT
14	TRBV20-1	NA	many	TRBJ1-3	CSARVGRARNTIYF	TGCAGTGCTAGAGTTGGTAGGGCCAGAAACACCATATATTTT
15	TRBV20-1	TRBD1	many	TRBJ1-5	CSAVEDRTGYQPQHF	TGCAGTGCTGTAGAGGACCGGACAGGGTATCAGCCCCAGCATTTT
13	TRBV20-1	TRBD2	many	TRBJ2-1	CSASTSGSDEQFF	TGCAGTGCTTCGACTAGCGGGAGCGATGAGCAGTTCTTC
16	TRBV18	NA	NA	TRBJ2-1	CASSPQGRSPYNEQFF	TGTGCCAGCTCACCACAGGGCAGGAGCCCCTACAATGAGCAGTTCTTC
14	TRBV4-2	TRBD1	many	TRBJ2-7	CASSQDLQGYEQYF	TGTGCCAGCAGCCAAGATTTACAGGGGTACGAGCAGTACTTC
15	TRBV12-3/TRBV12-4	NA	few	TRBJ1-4	CASRTQGATNEKLFF	TGTGCCAGCAGGACACAGGGTGCAACTAATGAAAAACTGTTTTTT
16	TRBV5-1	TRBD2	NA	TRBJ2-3	CASSFGLALNTDTQYF	TGCGCCAGCAGCTTTGGACTAGCGCTTAACACAGATACGCAGTATTTT